This entry lists 30 T cell receptor beta chains sequenced from one sample in a study of T cells in Graves' hyperthyroidism and ophthalmopathy. The investigators amplified TCR beta CDR3 regions from RNA transcripts. RT-PCR in the first round (using the HTBI primer set) targeted the TCR CDR3. TCRdb re-called the multiplex PCR reads through MiXCR, storing one row per CDR3 protein. The table records under 350,000 distinct CDR3 sequences, roughly 13% of them present only once. What was sequenced was blood. The receptor set was obtained from a woman aged 40 to 50 with Graves' hyperthyroidism.

This clonotype was counted many times. This sequence joins TRBV7-2 and TRBJ2-7; no clear D. The germline gives CDR1 SGHTA, CDR2 FQGNSA. V was clipped by 5 bases and J by 1 base, with 9 bases between them. The CDR3 has 13 amino acids. CDR3 nucleotides: TGTGCCAGCAGCCCTTACTATTCCTACGAGCAGTACTTC. Residues: CASSPYYSYEQYF.

The DNA of the CDR3 is TGCGCCAGCATTCTTGGGGTAGCGGGAATAGGGATCGATGAGCAGTTCTTC. It translates to CASILGVAGIGIDEQFF. The gene calls are TRBV5-1 and TRBJ2-1, with 8 bases matching TRBD2. CDR3 length: 17 amino acids. Germline lookup yields CDR1 SGHRS and CDR2 YFSETQ. Trimming cost V 6 bases and J 8 bases; bases outside gene matches: 19.

This clonotype was recorded many times. The CDR3 sequence is CASSEAGRSPLHF. CDR3 DNA sequence: TGTGCCAGCAGTGAAGCAGGGCGATCACCCCTCCACTTT. The chain uses TRBV2 and TRBJ1-6; unclear D gene. From germline, CDR1 is SNHLY and CDR2 FYNNEI. V dropped 0 bases and J dropped 10 bases, with 7 bases sitting between them. CDR3 size: 13 residues.

This clonotype was seen a few times. V is TRBV7-8 and J is TRBJ1-3, with unresolved D. With 3 bases removed from V and 1 base from J, the gap between germline ends came to 7 bases. The CDR3 spans 14 residues. Germline CDR1 reads SGHVS; CDR2 reads FQNEAQ. CDR3 residues: CASSFGTSGNTIYF. As DNA, the CDR3 is TGTGCCAGCAGCTTTGGCACGTCTGGAAACACCATATATTTT.

This clonotype showed up many times. The V and J genes are TRBV7-3 and TRBJ2-7; TRBD1 or TRBD2 may be the D gene (6 bases each). Trimming took 1 base from V and 5 from J, leaving 12 bases between them. CDR3 size: 14 residues. Germline CDR1 and CDR2: SGHTA and FQGTGA. CDR3 region: CASSLMGGDDEQYF. The CDR3 DNA is TGTGCCAGCAGCTTAATGGGGGGCGACGACGAGCAGTACTTC.

In its sample, this clonotype was seen many times. V gene TRBV24-1 combines with J gene TRBJ2-5; D ambiguous. Trimming cost V 3 bases and J 1 base, with 8 bases left between them. The germline V gene has CDR1 KGHDR and CDR2 SFDVKD. CDR3 length: 14 amino acids. The DNA of the CDR3 is TGTGCCACCAGTGATGGATGGCCCCAAGAGACCCAGTACTTC. This codes for CATSDGWPQETQYF.

This clonotype was seen only a few times. A read error may explain this, as a much larger clone is one base away. Without the conserved terminal phenylalanine or tryptophan, this CDR3 likely stems from a read error. The chain uses TRBV11-2 and TRBJ1-2; 7 nucleotides align to TRBD1. This CDR3 region has 15 residues. V lost 7 bases to trimming and J lost 2 bases; unmatched junction nucleotides: 10. CDR1 SGHAT and CDR2 FQNNGV come from the germline V gene. Here the CDR3 DNA reads TGTGCCAGCACCCCTTCGGACAGGCCCAACTATGGCTACACCCTC. It yields the protein CASTPSDRPNYGYTL.

This clonotype was seen repeatedly, ten times or more. The chain carries TRBV5-5 and TRBJ2-5; TRBD2 matches 7 bases. The length of the CDR3 is 14 residues. After removal of 1 base from V and 4 bases from J, the junction contained 4 bases not matched to a gene. CDR1 and CDR2 from the germline V gene are SGHKS and YYEKEE (reference sequence). The CDR3 region has the DNA TGTGCCAGCAGCTTGACAGCGGGAAGAGAGACCCAGTACTTC. It is translated as CASSLTAGRETQYF.

This clonotype was seen many times. The chain employs TRBV10-3 and TRBJ2-1, with D possibly being TRBD2 (5 bases). Germline CDR1 and CDR2: ENHRY and SYGVKD. Trimming cost V 3 bases and J 1 base, with 7 bases left between them. The CDR3 length is 14 residues. The CDR3 DNA reads as TGTGCCATCAGTGATAGCGCATCCTACAATGAGCAGTTCTTC. Translating it yields CAISDSASYNEQFF.

This chain links TRBV6-1 with TRBJ2-7, with 11 bases fitting TRBD2. The CDR3 contains 18 residues. The germline CDR1 and CDR2 sequences are MNHNS and SASEGT. J gave up 0 bases and V 5 bases, and 12 bases lay outside the gene matches. CDR3 protein: CASSPRKLTSGSSYEQYF. In DNA form, the CDR3 reads TGTGCCAGCAGTCCGCGGAAACTAACTAGCGGGAGCTCCTACGAGCAGTACTTC.

The rearrangement links TRBV20-1 to TRBJ2-5; TRBD1 aligns across 10 bases. J gave up 4 bases and V 4 bases, and 3 bases lay outside the gene matches. This CDR3 contains 13 residues. CDR1 and CDR2 from the germline V gene are DFQATT and SNEGSKA (reference sequence). The CDR3 spells CSAKDRGGETQYF. The CDR3 DNA reads TGCAGTGCTAAGGACAGGGGGGGAGAGACCCAGTACTTC.

In its sample, this clonotype was seen a few times. V gene TRBV29-1 combines with J gene TRBJ1-4; a possible D gene is TRBD1 (5 bases). In germline, CDR1 is SQVTM, CDR2 ANQGSEA. This CDR3 has 15 amino acids. CDR3 nucleotide sequence: TGCGGATGCACAGGAGATACTGCAACTAATGAAAAACTGTTTTTT. It specifies CGCTGDTATNEKLFF.

There are a few counts of this clonotype. The chain carries TRBV4-2 and TRBJ2-7, with 7 nucleotides matching TRBD2. Germline CDR1 is LGHNA and CDR2 is YNFKEQ. The CDR3 sequence is 15 residues long. V lost 0 bases to trimming and J lost 4 bases; unmatched junction nucleotides: 6. DNA of the CDR3: TGTGCCAGCAGCCAAGACAGCGGGAAATGGTACGAGCAGTACTTC. It specifies CASSQDSGKWYEQYF.

The chain has TRBV20-1 and TRBJ1-5; the match to TRBD1 covers 7 bases. CDR1 and CDR2 from the germline V gene are DFQATT and SNEGSKA (reference sequence). V shed 3 bases, J shed 3 bases, and the junction held 5 bases outside the gene matches. This CDR3 is 14 amino acids long. CDR3 DNA: TGCAGTGCTAGGTCCGGGACAGACAATCAGCCCCAGCATTTT. Translated: CSARSGTDNQPQHF.

The chain couples TRBV5-6 to TRBJ1-2; 9 bases agree with TRBD1. CDR3 length: 15 residues. V dropped 0 bases and J dropped 5; count of bases not matched to a gene: 5. Per germline, CDR1 SGHDT and CDR2 YYEEEE. The CDR3 DNA reads TGTGCCAGCAGCTTGGCAGGACAGGGGAGGTATGGCTACACCTTC. This translates into CASSLAGQGRYGYTF.

This clonotype was observed a handful of times. The chain links TRBV7-9 to TRBJ1-2, with D tentatively TRBD1 (5 bases). The CDR3 contains 15 residues. Germline V gene sequence: CDR1 SEHNR, CDR2 FQNEAQ (reference sequence). With 3 bases removed from V and 4 bases from J, the gap between germline ends came to 15 bases. CDR3 region: CASSFIGEVSYGYTF. CDR3 coding DNA: TGTGCCAGCAGCTTTATAGGGGAAGTCTCCTATGGCTACACCTTC.

This clonotype was found many times. The chain links TRBV5-1 to TRBJ2-1; D remains unclear. The ends were cut back, 5 bases at V and 7 bases at J, with 19 bases in the middle. The CDR3 contains 15 residues. The germline gives CDR1 SGHRS, CDR2 YFSETQ. CDR3 in amino acids: CASSFTVPLSNEQFF. The CDR3 nucleotides are TGCGCCAGCAGTTTTACGGTCCCCCTCAGTAATGAGCAGTTCTTC.

This clonotype has at least ten counts. This rearrangement joins TRBV6-1 to TRBJ2-1; tentative D call: TRBD2 (6 bases). This CDR3 has 16 residues. Trimming shortened V by 6 bases and J by 0 bases, and 15 bases separated the two germline ends. Germline V gene sequence: CDR1 MNHNS, CDR2 SASEGT. CDR3 in amino acids: CASSSRRADSYNEQFF. CDR3 sequence (DNA): TGTGCCAGCAGCTCAAGGAGGGCTGACTCCTACAATGAGCAGTTCTTC.

A few counts support this clonotype. Since a much larger clone is just one base distant, this may be a read error. This chain joins TRBV6-2 or TRBV6-3 and TRBJ2-3; 10 bases are shared with TRBD1. CDR1 and CDR2 from the germline V gene are MNHEY and SVGEGT. The V and J ends lost 11 bases and 4 bases, in that order; junction bases with no gene match: 12. CDR3 size: 15 residues. CDR3 sequence: CAGGPGTGVADTQYF. In DNA form, the CDR3 reads TGTGCCGGCGGCCCAGGGACAGGGGTAGCAGATACGCAGTATTTT.

Only a few counts were recorded for this clonotype. The rearrangement uses TRBV19 and TRBJ1-5, with D possibly matching TRBD1 (5 bases). The V end was cut by 5 bases, the J end by 0 bases, with 11 bases between. This CDR3 has 15 amino acids. Germline V gene data show CDR1 as LNHDA and CDR2 as SQIVND (reference sequence). The CDR3 coding sequence is TGTGCCAGTAGTCGGGGACTCTATAGCAATCAGCCCCAGCATTTT. Translation: CASSRGLYSNQPQHF.

This clonotype showed up many times. The chain recombines TRBV6-1 with TRBJ2-7, with a tentative D call TRBD2 (8 bases). This CDR3 spans 17 amino acids. Trimming took off 7 bases at V and 5 bases at J, with 27 bases between the two ends. CDR1 and CDR2 (germline): MNHNS, SASEGT. DNA of the CDR3: TGTGCCAGCATCCTCAGGGGGGTAGCGGGGAAGTCGCACGAGCAGTACTTC. Its protein is CASILRGVAGKSHEQYF.

This clonotype was observed at least ten times. The CDR3 is CASSWGTGGSGQPQHF. CDR3 in DNA: TGTGCCAGCAGTTGGGGAACAGGGGGTTCTGGTCAGCCCCAGCATTTT. The gene calls are TRBV28 and TRBJ1-5; 8 bases are shared with TRBD1. Germline V CDR1 and CDR2: MDHEN, SYDVKM. J was trimmed by 6 bases and V by 4 bases; bases with no gene match: 11. The CDR3 extends over 16 amino acids.

This clonotype has at least ten counts. The DNA of the CDR3 is TGCGCCAGCAGCCAGCGGACCGAAGAACGGTACTACGAGCAGTACTTC. It yields the protein CASSQRTEERYYEQYF. J is TRBJ2-7 and V is TRBV4-1, with no clear D. The CDR3 consists of 16 residues. Trimming stripped 3 bases from V and 3 bases from J, with 18 bases between. Germline V lookup: CDR1 MGHRA, CDR2 YSYEKL.

In its sample, this clonotype was seen many times. This rearrangement joins TRBV5-1 to TRBJ2-3, with a possible D match to TRBD1 (6 bases). Germline V CDR1 and CDR2: SGHRS, YFSETQ. This CDR3 comprises 14 residues. Trimming cost V 0 bases and J 3 bases, with 8 bases left between them. The CDR3 loop reads CASSLGQDTDTQYF. The CDR3, as DNA: TGCGCCAGCAGCTTGGGACAGGATACAGATACGCAGTATTTT.

This clonotype was seen only a few times. The chain joins TRBV4-1 to TRBJ2-2; no clear D gene. This CDR3 has 14 residues. The germline V gene has CDR1 MGHRA and CDR2 YSYEKL. Trimming took off 1 base at V and 4 bases at J, with 7 bases between the two ends. The CDR3 DNA sequence: TGCGCCAGCAGCCAAGCATCGGGCACCGGGGAGCTGTTTTTT. This encodes CASSQASGTGELFF.

The chain carries TRBV7-2 and TRBJ2-3, with D maybe TRBD2 (5 bases). The V end was cut by 7 bases, the J end by 4 bases, with 18 bases between. The V gene's germline CDR1 is SGHTA and CDR2 FQGNSA. CDR3 length equals 15 residues. Here the CDR3 DNA reads TGTGCCAGCACCAGCCGCCGCGGGCGCGCAGATACGCAGTATTTT. Translated, it gives CASTSRRGRADTQYF.

This clonotype occurred a few times. V gene TRBV6-1 combines with J gene TRBJ1-5; no clear D gene. CDR3 length equals 13 residues. The V gene's germline CDR1 is MNHNS and CDR2 SASEGT. With 5 bases removed from V and 3 bases from J, the gap between germline ends came to 8 bases. As DNA, the CDR3 is TGTGCCAGCAGTTGGGGAAACAATCAGCCCCAGCATTTT. Its translation is CASSWGNNQPQHF.

This clonotype was counted at least ten times. The chain joins TRBV20-1 to TRBJ2-1; tentative D call: TRBD2 (6 bases). Germline values: CDR1 DFQATT, CDR2 SNEGSKA (reference sequence). There are 15 residues in the CDR3. Trimming took 5 bases from V and 1 from J, leaving 15 bases between them. This chain's CDR3 is CSASLHGGSYNEQFF. The CDR3 DNA reads TGCAGTGCTTCCCTGCATGGGGGGTCCTACAATGAGCAGTTCTTC.

This clonotype was recorded a few times. This chain uses TRBV28 with TRBJ1-2; 8 nucleotides agree with TRBD1. The V gene's germline CDR1 is MDHEN and CDR2 SYDVKM. The CDR3 is made up of 14 amino acids. The V segment lost 3 bases and the J segment 8 bases; nucleotides outside the gene matches: 8. CDR3 residues: CASSFSQGAGGYTF. CDR3 coding DNA: TGTGCCAGCAGTTTCTCCCAGGGGGCTGGGGGCTACACCTTC.

V and J are TRBV12-3 or TRBV12-4 and TRBJ2-1, with TRBD2 as a possible D gene (5 bases). V was clipped by 5 bases and J by 4 bases, with 15 bases between them. This CDR3 region has 15 residues. CDR3 region: CASSPTRRVYNEQFF. CDR3 DNA: TGTGCCAGCAGTCCGACAAGGCGGGTTTACAATGAGCAGTTCTTC.